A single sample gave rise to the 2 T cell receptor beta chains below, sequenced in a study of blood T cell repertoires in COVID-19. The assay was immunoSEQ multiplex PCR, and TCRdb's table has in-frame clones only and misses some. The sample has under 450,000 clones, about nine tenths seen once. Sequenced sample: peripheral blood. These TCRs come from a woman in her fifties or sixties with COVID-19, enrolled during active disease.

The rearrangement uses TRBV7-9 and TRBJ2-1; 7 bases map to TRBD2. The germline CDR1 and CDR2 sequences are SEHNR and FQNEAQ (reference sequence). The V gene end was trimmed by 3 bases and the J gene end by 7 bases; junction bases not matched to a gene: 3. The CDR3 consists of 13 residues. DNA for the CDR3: TGTGCCAGCAGCTTCGGGGGGAAGAATGAGCAGTTCTTC. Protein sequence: CASSFGGKNEQFF.

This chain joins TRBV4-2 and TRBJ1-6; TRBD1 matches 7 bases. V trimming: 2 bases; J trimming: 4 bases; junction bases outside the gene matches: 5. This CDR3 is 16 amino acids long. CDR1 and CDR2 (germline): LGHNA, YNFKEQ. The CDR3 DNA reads TGTGCCAGCAGCCAACCACAGGGGACTTATAATTCACCCCTCCACTTT. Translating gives CASSQPQGTYNSPLHF.